This T cell receptor beta chain derives from a study of vaccination and CD4 T cells after COVID-19. Background on the study: Cellular stimulation was performed using overlapping spike peptides derived from SARS-CoV-2, HCoV-NL63, HCoV-OC43 and HCoV-229E. Cultures acting as controls obtained a CEFX pool, an HIV-1 Nef pool, or no peptide. General study findings and limits: Analysis of convalescent patients found that 304 of 307 vaccine-specific clones were spike mono-reactive.

CDR1 is DFQATT and CDR2 is SNEGSKA in the germline V gene (reference sequence). The CDR3 totals 15 residues. After removal of 3 bases from V and 7 bases from J, the junction contained 10 bases not matched to a gene. Researchers used the Oncomine TCR Beta short-read assay to sequence DNA from cultured CD4+ T cells. Each CDR3 protein is one row after TCRdb ran MiXCR on the PCR reads. The sample has 15,000 to 20,000 distinct CDR3 sequences, approximately 59% seen once. Treatment given: approximately nine-day PBMC culture with coronavirus spike peptide pools or control peptides (ViraFEST assay). A note on this clonotype: The antigen remains unidentified.

This sequence originates from a human donor who had recovered from COVID-19. V usage is TRBV20-1 and J usage is TRBJ2-1, with 9 bases fitting TRBD2. Sequencing was performed on CD4+ T cells from blood, cultured in vitro, taken after SARS-CoV-2 vaccination. The CDR3 DNA follows: TGCAGTGCTAGTTTAGGGCTAGCGGGATTGAATGAGCAGTTCTTC. It codes for CSASLGLAGLNEQFF.